This TCR beta chain appears in the sequencing data of a study of vaccination and CD4 T cells after COVID-19. The treatment was: roughly 11-day PBMC culture with coronavirus spike peptide pools or control peptides (ViraFEST assay). This CDR3 comprises 11 residues. V was shortened by 3 bases and J by 11 bases, with 10 bases between the two germline ends. Germline CDR1 reads LNHDA; CDR2 reads SQIVND (reference sequence). Comments on this clonotype: As yet, its antigen is unknown.

The Oncomine TCR Beta short-read assay was what sequenced the DNA obtained from cultured CD4+ T cells. TCRdb used MiXCR to reprocess the PCR reads, holding one entry per CDR3 protein. The sample holds several thousand distinct CDR3 sequences; about three quarters are singletons and the top ten take around 30%. The specimen was CD4+ T cells from blood, cultured in vitro. This rearrangement joins TRBV19 to TRBJ1-1; D remains ambiguous. This receptor was taken from a human donor who had recovered from COVID-19. The CDR3 protein is CASSMWGTAFF. The CDR3 DNA sequence: TGTGCCAGTAGTATGTGGGGAACGGCTTTCTTT.